The 30 T cell receptor beta chains in this list originate from one sample, sequenced in a study of T cells in localized non-small cell lung cancer. TCRdb's copy holds only in-frame clones and misses some; the assay was immunoSEQ multiplex PCR. The sample includes roughly 30,000 clones, roughly 90% of them seen just once. The material sequenced was peripheral blood mononuclear cells, taken before any cancer treatment. The origin of the receptors is a woman between 35 and 70 years old with stage III lung adenocarcinoma.

A few counts support this clone. The chain has TRBV5-6 and TRBJ1-2, with 7 bases lining up with TRBD1. Germline CDR1 SGHDT, CDR2 YYEEEE. J lost 2 bases, V lost 3 bases, and 1 base had no gene match. This CDR3 spans 13 amino acids. The CDR3 DNA reads TGTGCCAGCAGCTGGGGACAGAACTATGGCTACACCTTC. Amino acids: CASSWGQNYGYTF.

This clone was seen once. The rearrangement joins TRBV19 to TRBJ2-1, with TRBD2 matching over 7 bases. This CDR3 region has 16 residues. J lost 4 bases, V lost 0 bases, and 6 bases had no gene match. Germline CDR1 reads LNHDA; CDR2 reads SQIVND (reference sequence). The CDR3 region has the DNA TGTGCCAGTAGTATAGATGGCGGGGGACGGTACAATGAGCAGTTCTTC. Amino acid sequence: CASSIDGGGRYNEQFF.

The chain employs TRBV2 and TRBJ2-7, with unresolved D. The CDR3 extends over 13 amino acids. V lost 8 bases to trimming and J lost 5 bases, with 16 bases between them. The germline V gene has CDR1 SNHLY and CDR2 FYNNEI. Here the CDR3 DNA reads TGTGCCAGCCAGCCCGGCGGAAGGAACGAGCAGTACTTC. It is translated as CASQPGGRNEQYF.

Notes on this clone: One end of the junction varies from germline; a read error may be responsible. This chain connects TRBV6-5 to TRBJ2-2; 9 bases map to TRBD2. Germline V gene sequence: CDR1 MNHEY, CDR2 SVGAGI. The CDR3 covers 15 residues. CDR3 bases: TGTGCCAGCAGTTACAGTGCGGGAGGGCCCGGGGAGCTGTCTTTT. It translates to CASSYSAGGPGELSF.

The gene calls are TRBV28 and TRBJ2-7; unclear D gene. V lost 1 base and J lost 5, with 9 bases in between. This CDR3 spans 13 amino acids. CDR1 is MDHEN, CDR2 SYDVKM, per germline. This CDR3 is CASSLLGPNEQYF. CDR3 nucleotides: TGTGCCAGCAGTTTATTAGGCCCCAACGAGCAGTACTTC.

The chain recombines TRBV6-1 with TRBJ1-1; the D is unclear. Germline CDR1 reads MNHNS; CDR2 reads SASEGT. The length of the CDR3 is 13 residues. The V and J ends lost 4 bases and 2 bases respectively, with 8 bases between them. The CDR3 loop reads CASSVEGNTEAFF. For the CDR3, the DNA is TGTGCCAGCAGTGTGGAGGGAAACACTGAAGCTTTCTTT.

The CDR3 DNA is TGTGCCAGCAGCTATCCCGGGACAGAAGAAGAGACCCAGTACTTC. It codes for CASSYPGTEEETQYF. The V call is TRBV5-5, the J call TRBJ2-5, with 7 bases lining up with TRBD1. Unmatched junction bases numbered 8, after V lost 3 bases and J lost 3 bases. The CDR3 is 15 residues long. Germline CDR1 reads SGHKS; CDR2 reads YYEKEE (reference sequence).

This sequence joins TRBV29-1 and TRBJ2-1; 8 bases match TRBD1. The CDR3 is 14 amino acids. With V trimmed by 6 bases and J by 1 base, 5 bases remained unmatched. Germline V gene data show CDR1 as SQVTM and CDR2 as ANQGSEA. CDR3 nucleotide sequence: TGCAGCGTGAGACAGGGGTCATCCTACAATGAGCAGTTCTTC. Translating it yields CSVRQGSSYNEQFF.

This chain links TRBV5-1 with TRBJ2-1; D gene uncertain. The germline V gene has CDR1 SGHRS and CDR2 YFSETQ. V lost 3 bases and J 9 bases, leaving 16 bases between the germline ends. CDR3 size: 14 residues. This CDR3 reads CASSSLLSGTEQFF. The CDR3 DNA reads as TGCGCCAGCAGCTCCCTCCTTTCCGGCACTGAGCAGTTCTTC.

The chain links TRBV11-2 to TRBJ2-2, with TRBD2 matching 10 bases. Trimming took 6 bases from V and 4 from J; bases not matched to a gene: 5. Per the germline V gene, CDR1 is SGHAT and CDR2 is FQNNGV. The CDR3 has 15 amino acids. This CDR3 reads CASSLSGRVTGELFF. DNA for the CDR3: TGTGCCAGCAGTTTAAGCGGGAGGGTCACCGGGGAGCTGTTTTTT. Together with reference TRBV11-2 and TRBJ2-2, the CDR3 gives the full variable domain: EAGVAQSPRYKIIEKRQSVAFWCNPISGHATLYWYQQILGQGPKLLIQFQNNGVVDDSQLPKDRFSAERLKGVDSTLKIQPAKLEDSAVYLCASSLSGRVTGELFFGEGSRLTVL.

V gene TRBV5-1 combines with J gene TRBJ2-3; 15 nucleotides line up with TRBD2. The CDR3 loop spans 15 amino acids. V shed 4 bases, J shed 6 bases, and the junction held 3 bases outside the gene matches. Germline assignment: CDR1 SGHRS and CDR2 YFSETQ. The CDR3 spells CASSPGLAGGDTQYF. As DNA, the CDR3 is TGCGCCAGCAGCCCGGGACTAGCGGGGGGCGATACGCAGTATTTT.

The rearrangement joins TRBV27 to TRBJ1-1; no clear D gene. Per germline, CDR1 MNHEY and CDR2 SMNVEV (reference sequence). The V gene lost 5 bases and the J gene lost 2 bases, with 15 bases spanning the gap. This CDR3 region has 15 residues. CDR3 DNA sequence: TGTGCCAGCAGTCCACAACCCGGGATAAACACTGAAGCTTTCTTT. Translating it yields CASSPQPGINTEAFF.

V usage is TRBV6-5 and J usage is TRBJ1-1; D gene uncertain. This CDR3 contains 14 residues. The germline V gene has CDR1 MNHEY and CDR2 SVGAGI. V was trimmed by 5 bases and J by 1 base, leaving 11 bases between them. The CDR3 DNA reads TGTGCCAGCAGTATCGAAGTATGGAACACTGAAGCTTTCTTT. Translation: CASSIEVWNTEAFF.

V gene TRBV28 combines with J gene TRBJ2-5, with TRBD1 identical over 9 bases. Germline V CDR1 and CDR2: MDHEN, SYDVKM. After removal of 6 bases from V and 5 bases from J, the junction contained 22 bases not matched to a gene. This CDR3 spans 19 amino acids. The DNA of the CDR3 is TGTGCCAGCAGCCTCGACAGGGGGGCAGGGGGATCTCGGCGGGAGACCCAGTACTTC. This sequence encodes CASSLDRGAGGSRRETQYF.

The V call is TRBV9, the J call TRBJ2-1, with D perhaps being TRBD1 or TRBD2 (6 bases each). The V end lost 4 bases, the J end lost 2 bases, and 16 bases lay between the germline ends. This CDR3 has 16 residues. Germline loops: CDR1 SGDLS, CDR2 YYNGEE. As DNA, the CDR3 is TGTGCCAGCAGCAGAGGACAGCGGGTAACCTACAATGAGCAGTTCTTC. Residues: CASSRGQRVTYNEQFF.

The CDR3 spells CASSQDLTSGTYEQYF. CDR3 bases: TGCGCCAGCAGCCAAGATCTCACCAGCGGGACCTACGAGCAGTACTTC. This rearrangement joins TRBV4-1 to TRBJ2-7; 7 bases agree with TRBD2. Germline V gene sequence: CDR1 MGHRA, CDR2 YSYEKL. The CDR3 sequence is 16 residues long. Germline trimming cut 0 bases from V and 2 bases from J; bases unmatched to any gene: 7.

The rearrangement links TRBV7-2 to TRBJ1-1; D perhaps matches TRBD1 (5 bases). The ends were cut back, 5 bases at V and 1 base at J, with 8 bases in the middle. The CDR3 has 13 amino acids. Germline assignment: CDR1 SGHTA and CDR2 FQGNSA. The CDR3 region has the DNA TGTGCCAGCAGCACCGGACAGAACACTGAAGCTTTCTTT. Translating gives CASSTGQNTEAFF.

This rearrangement joins TRBV5-1 to TRBJ1-2, with no clear D. CDR1 and CDR2 from the germline V gene are SGHRS and YFSETQ. V was clipped by 1 base and J by 0 bases, with 7 bases between them. CDR3 size: 14 residues. The CDR3 region is CASSLSSANYGYTF. In DNA, the CDR3 is TGCGCCAGCAGCTTGTCCTCAGCTAACTATGGCTACACCTTC.

The CDR3 reads CASSRGQGETEAFF. The CDR3 DNA reads TGTGCCAGCTCCAGGGGACAGGGAGAAACTGAAGCTTTCTTT. The gene calls are TRBV27 and TRBJ1-1, with 9 bases matching TRBD1. Germline values: CDR1 MNHEY, CDR2 SMNVEV (reference sequence). V trimming: 8 bases; J trimming: 5 bases; junction bases outside the gene matches: 9. The CDR3 has 14 residues.

V gene TRBV6-1 combines with J gene TRBJ2-1; D is unresolved. Per germline, CDR1 MNHNS and CDR2 SASEGT. There are 13 residues in the CDR3. Trimming took off 6 bases at V and 8 bases at J, with 14 bases between the two ends. The CDR3: CASRGQVGDEQFF. The CDR3 DNA sequence: TGTGCCAGCAGGGGCCAGGTTGGCGATGAGCAGTTCTTC.

This chain connects TRBV28 to TRBJ1-1; D perhaps matches TRBD1 (6 bases). Per the germline V gene, CDR1 is MDHEN and CDR2 is SYDVKM. This CDR3 region has 16 residues. Trimming cost V 4 bases and J 7 bases, with 22 bases left between them. In nucleotides, the CDR3 is TGTGCCAGCAGTTCGGCCGGTACAGGGACAATGGTTGAAGCTTTCTTT. Encoded protein: CASSSAGTGTMVEAFF. Complete variable domain (other parts from reference TRBV28 and TRBJ1-1): DVKVTQSSRYLVKRTGEKVFLECVQDMDHENMFWYRQDPGLGLRLIYFSYDVKMKEKGDIPEGYSVSREKKERFSLILESASTNQTSMYLCASSSAGTGTMVEAFFGQGTRLTVV.

The CDR3 here is CAWSIGEQFF. The DNA of the CDR3 is TGTGCCTGGAGTATAGGTGAGCAGTTCTTC. V is TRBV30 and J is TRBJ2-1; D is uncertain. The V end lost 2 bases, the J end lost 9 bases, and 5 bases lay between the germline ends. Germline CDR1 reads GTSNPN; CDR2 reads SVGIG (reference sequence). This CDR3 has 10 amino acids.

J is TRBJ2-2 and V is TRBV27; 7 bases line up with TRBD1. Trimming took 7 bases from V and 6 from J; bases not matched to a gene: 5. The CDR3 is made up of 13 amino acids. Germline CDR1 reads MNHEY; CDR2 reads SMNVEV (reference sequence). CDR3 nucleotides: TGTGCCAGCAAAGGCAGGGGGTCCGGGGAGCTGTTTTTT. As protein: CASKGRGSGELFF.

This clone was seen a single time. CDR3 sequence reads: CASSTGTSDEQYF. CDR3 sequence (DNA): TGTGCCAGCAGCACTGGGACTTCCGACGAGCAGTACTTC. This chain joins TRBV5-4 and TRBJ2-7, with a possible D match to TRBD2 (6 bases). Deletions cut 4 bases from V and 5 bases from J, with 13 bases between. The CDR3 covers 13 residues. Germline V gene data show CDR1 as SGHNT and CDR2 as YYREEE (reference sequence). The whole variable domain, filled in from reference TRBV5-4 and TRBJ2-7, reads ETGVTQSPTHLIKTRGQQVTLRCSSQSGHNTVSWYQQALGQGPQFIFQYYREEENGRGNFPPRFSGLQFPNYSSELNVNALELDDSALYLCASSTGTSDEQYFGPGTRLTVT.

The chain carries TRBV5-1 and TRBJ2-7, with a weak D call TRBD1 (6 bases). The CDR3 is 14 amino acids. V was clipped by 0 bases and J by 2 bases, with 9 bases between them. Per germline, CDR1 SGHRS and CDR2 YFSETQ. CDR3 nucleotide sequence: TGCGCCAGCAGCTTGGCCGGACAGCCCTACGAGCAGTACTTC. The encoded protein is CASSLAGQPYEQYF.

The rearrangement uses TRBV2 and TRBJ2-1; D is unresolved. CDR1 is SNHLY, CDR2 FYNNEI, per germline. The CDR3 consists of 15 residues. Trimming removed 6 bases at V and 3 bases at J, with 15 bases between. CDR3 nucleotides: TGTGCCAGCAGCCCCGACCTGGCGGTCTACAATGAGCAGTTCTTC. This translates into CASSPDLAVYNEQFF.

This clone showed up just once. The J gene is TRBJ2-7, the V gene TRBV5-6, with a possible D match to TRBD2 (6 bases). Germline CDR1 and CDR2: SGHDT and YYEEEE. The V end was cut by 4 bases, the J end by 3 bases, with 11 bases between. The CDR3 has 13 amino acids. CDR3 in DNA: TGTGCCAGCAGCCCCCGGGGACTCTACGAGCAGTACTTC. Its translation: CASSPRGLYEQYF.

The chain couples TRBV6-1 to TRBJ2-3; 9 bases are shared with TRBD1. The V gene end was trimmed by 5 bases and the J gene end by 1 base; junction bases not matched to a gene: 4. The CDR3 is 15 residues long. Germline V gene data show CDR1 as MNHNS and CDR2 as SASEGT. The DNA for the CDR3 is TGTGCCAGCAGTCCCCGGGACAGGGGCACAGATACGCAGTATTTT. This sequence encodes CASSPRDRGTDTQYF.

This sequence joins TRBV10-1 and TRBJ2-3, with 11 bases identical to TRBD1. The CDR3 runs 16 residues. The germline gives CDR1 WNHNN, CDR2 SYGVQD (reference sequence). J lost 1 base, V lost 3 bases, and 3 bases had no gene match. CDR3 sequence reads: CASSDWTGGGTDTQYF. CDR3 nucleotides: TGCGCCAGCAGTGACTGGACAGGGGGCGGCACAGATACGCAGTATTTT.

V gene TRBV7-9 combines with J gene TRBJ2-4; 8 bases line up with TRBD1. Germline values: CDR1 SEHNR, CDR2 FQNEAQ (reference sequence). Losses at the gene ends were 1 base for V and 7 bases for J; bases not matched to a gene: 9. This CDR3 is 16 amino acids long. CDR3 sequence reads: CASSLGPGGAGNIQYF. CDR3 DNA sequence: TGTGCCAGCAGCTTAGGACCAGGGGGCGCAGGGAACATTCAGTACTTC.